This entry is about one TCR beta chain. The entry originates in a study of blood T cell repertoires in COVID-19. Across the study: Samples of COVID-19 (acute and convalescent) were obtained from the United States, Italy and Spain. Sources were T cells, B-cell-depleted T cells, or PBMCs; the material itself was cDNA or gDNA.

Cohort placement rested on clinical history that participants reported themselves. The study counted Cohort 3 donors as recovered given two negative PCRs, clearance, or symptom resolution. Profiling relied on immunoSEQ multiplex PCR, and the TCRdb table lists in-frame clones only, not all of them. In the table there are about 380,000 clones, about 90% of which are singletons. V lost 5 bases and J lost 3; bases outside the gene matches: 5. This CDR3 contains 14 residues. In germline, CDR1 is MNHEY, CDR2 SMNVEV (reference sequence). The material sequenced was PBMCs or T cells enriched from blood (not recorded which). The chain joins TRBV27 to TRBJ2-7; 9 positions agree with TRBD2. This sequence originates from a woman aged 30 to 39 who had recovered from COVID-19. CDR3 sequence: CASSIAGVGYEQYF. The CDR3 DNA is TGTGCCAGCAGTATAGCGGGAGTTGGCTACGAGCAGTACTTC.